This T cell receptor (beta chain) was found in a study of cytomegalovirus exposure and HLA in healthy donors. The repertoire was sequenced with immunoSEQ multiplex PCR; TCRdb's copy has only in-frame clones and lacks some. This table holds 130,000 or so clones, under 90% found once. CDR1 MDHEN and CDR2 SYDVKM come from the germline V gene. V shed 2 bases and J shed 6 bases, with 17 bases lying between them. This CDR3 comprises 16 residues. Sequencing was performed on PBMCs. The chain joins TRBV28 to TRBJ1-5; maybe TRBD1 (5 bases). This TCR derives from a man aged 25-45 years in good health and CMV-seronegative. The CDR3 coding sequence is TGTGCCAGCAGTTTAAGTAGTCGGGGGAATGTTCAGCCCCAGCATTTT. Translation: CASSLSSRGNVQPQHF.